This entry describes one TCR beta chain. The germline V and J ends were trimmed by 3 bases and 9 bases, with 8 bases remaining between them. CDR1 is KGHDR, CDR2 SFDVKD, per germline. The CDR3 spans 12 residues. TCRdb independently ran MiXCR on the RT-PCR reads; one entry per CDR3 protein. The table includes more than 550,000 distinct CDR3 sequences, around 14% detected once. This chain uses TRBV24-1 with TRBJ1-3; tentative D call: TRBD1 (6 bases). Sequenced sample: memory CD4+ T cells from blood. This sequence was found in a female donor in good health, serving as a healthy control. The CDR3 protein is CATSDPRGTIYF. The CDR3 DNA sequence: TGTGCCACCAGTGATCCCAGGGGCACCATATATTTT.